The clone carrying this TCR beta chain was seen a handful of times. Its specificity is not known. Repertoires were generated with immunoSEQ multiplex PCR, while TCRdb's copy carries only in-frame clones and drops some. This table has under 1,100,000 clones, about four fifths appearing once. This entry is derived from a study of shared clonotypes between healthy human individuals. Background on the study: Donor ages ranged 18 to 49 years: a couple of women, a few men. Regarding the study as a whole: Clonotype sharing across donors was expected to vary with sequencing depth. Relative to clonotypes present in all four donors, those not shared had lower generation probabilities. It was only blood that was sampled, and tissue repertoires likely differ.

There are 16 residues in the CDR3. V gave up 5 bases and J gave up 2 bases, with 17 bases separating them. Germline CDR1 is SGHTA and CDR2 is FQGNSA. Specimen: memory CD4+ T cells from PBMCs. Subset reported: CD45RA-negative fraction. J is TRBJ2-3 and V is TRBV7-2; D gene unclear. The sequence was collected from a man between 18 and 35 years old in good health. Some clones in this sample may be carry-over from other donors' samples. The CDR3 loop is CASSQPFGRPTDTQYF. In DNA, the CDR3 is TGTGCCAGCAGCCAACCCTTTGGGCGGCCCACAGATACGCAGTATTTT.